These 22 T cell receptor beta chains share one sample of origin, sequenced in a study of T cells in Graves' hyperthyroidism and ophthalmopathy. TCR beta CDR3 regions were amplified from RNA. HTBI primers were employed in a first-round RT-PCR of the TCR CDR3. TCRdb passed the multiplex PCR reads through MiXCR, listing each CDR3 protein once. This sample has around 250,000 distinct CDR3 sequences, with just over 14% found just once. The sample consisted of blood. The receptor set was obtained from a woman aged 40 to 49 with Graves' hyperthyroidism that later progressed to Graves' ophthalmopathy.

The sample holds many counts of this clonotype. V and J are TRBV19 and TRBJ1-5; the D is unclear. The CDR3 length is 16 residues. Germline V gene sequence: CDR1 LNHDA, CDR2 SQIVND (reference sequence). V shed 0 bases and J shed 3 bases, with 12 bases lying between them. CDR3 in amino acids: CASSIEGKYFNQPQHF. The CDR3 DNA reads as TGTGCCAGTAGTATAGAGGGCAAGTACTTCAATCAGCCCCAGCATTTT. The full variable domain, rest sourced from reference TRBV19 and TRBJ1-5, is DGGITQSPKYLFRKEGQNVTLSCEQNLNHDAMYWYRQDPGQGLRLIYYSQIVNDFQKGDIAEGYSVSREKKESFPLTVTSAQKNPTAFYLCASSIEGKYFNQPQHFGDGTRLSIL.

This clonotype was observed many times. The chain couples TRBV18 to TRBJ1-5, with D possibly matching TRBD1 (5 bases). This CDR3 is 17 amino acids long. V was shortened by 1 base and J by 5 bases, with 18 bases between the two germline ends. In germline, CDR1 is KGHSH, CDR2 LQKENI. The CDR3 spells CASSPQIRDGLYQPQHF. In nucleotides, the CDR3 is TGTGCCAGCTCACCACAAATAAGGGACGGCCTCTATCAGCCCCAGCATTTT.

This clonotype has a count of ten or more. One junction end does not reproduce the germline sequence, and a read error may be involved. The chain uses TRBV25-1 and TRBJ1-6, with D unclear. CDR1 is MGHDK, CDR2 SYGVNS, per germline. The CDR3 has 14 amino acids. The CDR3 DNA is TGTGCCAGCAGTGACCCCCTCCTGGGTTCAGCCCTCCACTTT. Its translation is CASSDPLLGSALHF.

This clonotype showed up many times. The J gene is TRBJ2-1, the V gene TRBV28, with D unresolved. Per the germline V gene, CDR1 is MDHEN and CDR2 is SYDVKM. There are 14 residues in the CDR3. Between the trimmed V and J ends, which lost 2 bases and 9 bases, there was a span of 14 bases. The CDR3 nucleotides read TGTGCCAGCAGTTTACCACTCCCCCAGCGTGAGCAGTTCTTC. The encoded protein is CASSLPLPQREQFF.

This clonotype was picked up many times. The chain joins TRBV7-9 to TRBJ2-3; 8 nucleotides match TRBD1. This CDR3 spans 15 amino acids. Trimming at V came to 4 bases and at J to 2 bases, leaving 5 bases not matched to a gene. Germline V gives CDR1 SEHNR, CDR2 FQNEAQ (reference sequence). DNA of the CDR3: TGTGCCAGCAGCTCCGGGACAGGCGACACAGATACGCAGTATTTT. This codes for CASSSGTGDTDTQYF. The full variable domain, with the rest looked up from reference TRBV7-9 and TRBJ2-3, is DTGVSQNPRHKITKRGQNVTFRCDPISEHNRLYWYRQTLGQGPEFLTYFQNEAQLEKSRLLSDRFSAERPKGSFSTLEIQRTEQGDSAMYLCASSSGTGDTDTQYFGPGTRLTVL.

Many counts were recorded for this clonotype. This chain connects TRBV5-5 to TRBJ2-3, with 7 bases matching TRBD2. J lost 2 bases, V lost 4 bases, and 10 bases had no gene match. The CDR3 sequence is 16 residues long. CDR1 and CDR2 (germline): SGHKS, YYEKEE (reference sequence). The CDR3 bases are TGTGCCAGCAGCGACGGACGAAGCGGGACCACAGATACGCAGTATTTT. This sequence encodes CASSDGRSGTTDTQYF.

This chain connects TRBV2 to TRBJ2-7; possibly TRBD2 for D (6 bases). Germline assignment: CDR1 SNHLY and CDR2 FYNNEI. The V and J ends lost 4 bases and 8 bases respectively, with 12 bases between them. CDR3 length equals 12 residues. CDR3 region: CASSGRGGKQYF. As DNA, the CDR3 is TGTGCCAGCAGTGGGAGAGGCGGGAAGCAGTACTTC.

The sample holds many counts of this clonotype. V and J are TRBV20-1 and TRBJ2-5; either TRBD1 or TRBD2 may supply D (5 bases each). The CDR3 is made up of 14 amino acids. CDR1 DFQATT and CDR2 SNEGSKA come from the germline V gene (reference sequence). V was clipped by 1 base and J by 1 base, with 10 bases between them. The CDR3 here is CSARAGTAQETQYF. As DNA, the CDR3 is TGCAGTGCTAGAGCCGGGACCGCCCAAGAGACCCAGTACTTC.

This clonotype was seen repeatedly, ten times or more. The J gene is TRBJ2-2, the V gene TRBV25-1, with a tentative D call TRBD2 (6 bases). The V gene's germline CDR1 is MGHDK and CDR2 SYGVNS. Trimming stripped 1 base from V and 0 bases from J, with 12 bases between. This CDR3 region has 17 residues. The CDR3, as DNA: TGTGCCAGCAGTGAATCTCCGGGACTGACGAACACCGGGGAGCTGTTTTTT. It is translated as CASSESPGLTNTGELFF. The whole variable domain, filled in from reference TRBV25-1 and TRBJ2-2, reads EADIYQTPRYLVIGTGKKITLECSQTMGHDKMYWYQQDPGMELHLIHYSYGVNSTEKGDLSSESTVSRIRTEHFPLTLESARPSHTSQYLCASSESPGLTNTGELFFGEGSRLTVL.

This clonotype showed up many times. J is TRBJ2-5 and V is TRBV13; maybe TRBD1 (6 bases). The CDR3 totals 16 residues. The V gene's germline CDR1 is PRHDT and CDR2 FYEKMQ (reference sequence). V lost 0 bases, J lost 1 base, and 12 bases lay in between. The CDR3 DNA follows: TGTGCCAGCAGCTTAGGATCTCAGGGGCTCCAAGAGACCCAGTACTTC. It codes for CASSLGSQGLQETQYF.

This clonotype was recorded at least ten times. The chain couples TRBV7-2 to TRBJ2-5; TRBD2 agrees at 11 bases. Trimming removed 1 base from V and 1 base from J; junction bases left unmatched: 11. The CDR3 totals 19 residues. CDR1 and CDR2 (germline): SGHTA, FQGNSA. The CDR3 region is CASSLEALIAGGIQETQYF. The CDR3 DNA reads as TGTGCCAGCAGCTTAGAAGCGTTAATAGCGGGAGGGATCCAAGAGACCCAGTACTTC. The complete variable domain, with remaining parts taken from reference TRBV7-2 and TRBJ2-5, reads GAGVSQSPSNKVTEKGKDVELRCDPISGHTALYWYRQSLGQGLEFLIYFQGNSAPDKSGLPSDRFSAERTGGSVSTLTIQRTQQEDSAVYLCASSLEALIAGGIQETQYFGPGTRLLVL.

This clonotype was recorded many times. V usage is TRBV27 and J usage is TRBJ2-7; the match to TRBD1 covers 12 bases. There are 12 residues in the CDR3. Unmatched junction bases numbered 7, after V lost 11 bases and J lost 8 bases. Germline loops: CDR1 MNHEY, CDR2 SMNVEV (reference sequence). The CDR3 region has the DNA TGTGCCGTCCGGGACAGGGGGCCCAAGCAGTACTTC. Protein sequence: CAVRDRGPKQYF.

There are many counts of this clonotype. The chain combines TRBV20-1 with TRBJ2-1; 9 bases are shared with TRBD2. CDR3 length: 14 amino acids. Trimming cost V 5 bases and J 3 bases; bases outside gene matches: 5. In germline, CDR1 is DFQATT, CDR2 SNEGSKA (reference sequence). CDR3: CSAGAGGDYNEQFF. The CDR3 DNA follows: TGCAGTGCTGGGGCGGGAGGGGACTACAATGAGCAGTTCTTC.

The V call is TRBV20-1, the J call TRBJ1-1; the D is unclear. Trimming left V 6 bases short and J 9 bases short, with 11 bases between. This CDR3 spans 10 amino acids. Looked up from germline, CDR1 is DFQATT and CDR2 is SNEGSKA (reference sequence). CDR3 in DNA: TGCAGTGCAACCGGGTCCCAAGCTTTCTTT. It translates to CSATGSQAFF.

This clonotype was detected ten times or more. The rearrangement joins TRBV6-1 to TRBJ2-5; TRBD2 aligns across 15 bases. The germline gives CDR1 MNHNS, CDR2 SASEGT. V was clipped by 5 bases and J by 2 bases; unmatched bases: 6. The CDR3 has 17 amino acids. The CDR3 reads CASSSGTSGRRQETQYF. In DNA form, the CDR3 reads TGTGCCAGCAGTTCCGGGACTAGCGGGAGGCGTCAAGAGACCCAGTACTTC.

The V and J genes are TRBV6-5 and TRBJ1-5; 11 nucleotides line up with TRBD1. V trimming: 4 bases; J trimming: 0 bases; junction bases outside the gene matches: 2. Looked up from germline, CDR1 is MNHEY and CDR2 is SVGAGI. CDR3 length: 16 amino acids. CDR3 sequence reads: CASSFGQGASNQPQHF. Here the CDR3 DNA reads TGTGCCAGCAGTTTTGGACAGGGGGCTAGCAATCAGCCCCAGCATTTT.

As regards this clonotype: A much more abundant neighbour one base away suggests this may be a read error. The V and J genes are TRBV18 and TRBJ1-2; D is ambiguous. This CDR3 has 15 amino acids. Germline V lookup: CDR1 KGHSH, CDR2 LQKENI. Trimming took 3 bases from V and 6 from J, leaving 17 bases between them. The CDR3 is CASSPAAGRGDGYTF. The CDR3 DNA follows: TGTGCCAGCTCACCGGCCGCCGGACGGGGTGATGGCTACACCTTC.

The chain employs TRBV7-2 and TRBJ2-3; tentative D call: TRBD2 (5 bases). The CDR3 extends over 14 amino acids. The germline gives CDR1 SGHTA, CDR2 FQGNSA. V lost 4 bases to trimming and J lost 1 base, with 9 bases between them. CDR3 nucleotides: TGTGCCAGCAGCTATAAAGCGGGCACAGATACGCAGTATTTT. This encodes CASSYKAGTDTQYF.

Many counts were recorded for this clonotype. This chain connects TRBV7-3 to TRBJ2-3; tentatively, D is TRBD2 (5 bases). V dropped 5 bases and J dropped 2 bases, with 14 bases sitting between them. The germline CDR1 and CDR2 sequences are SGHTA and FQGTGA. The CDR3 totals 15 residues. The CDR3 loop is CASSASGGSTDTQYF. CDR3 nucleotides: TGTGCCAGCAGCGCGAGCGGTGGATCCACAGATACGCAGTATTTT.

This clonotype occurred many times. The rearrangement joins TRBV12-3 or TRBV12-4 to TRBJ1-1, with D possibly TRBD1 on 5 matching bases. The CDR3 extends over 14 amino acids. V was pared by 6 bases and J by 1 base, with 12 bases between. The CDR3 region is CASRGETENTEAFF. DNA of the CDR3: TGTGCCAGCAGGGGAGAGACAGAGAACACTGAAGCTTTCTTT.

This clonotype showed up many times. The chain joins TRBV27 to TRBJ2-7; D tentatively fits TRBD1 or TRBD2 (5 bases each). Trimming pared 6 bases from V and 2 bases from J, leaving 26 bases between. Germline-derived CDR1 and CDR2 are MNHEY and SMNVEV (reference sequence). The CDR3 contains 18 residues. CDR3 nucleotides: TGTGCCAGCAGCGAACCAAAACCGGGACGCGGGCGTCCCTACGAGCAGTACTTC. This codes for CASSEPKPGRGRPYEQYF.

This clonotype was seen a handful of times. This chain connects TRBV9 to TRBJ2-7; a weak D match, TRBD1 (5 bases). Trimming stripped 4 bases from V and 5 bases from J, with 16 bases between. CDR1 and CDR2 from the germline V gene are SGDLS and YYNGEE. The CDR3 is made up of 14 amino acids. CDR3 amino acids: CASSRHLLGDEQYF. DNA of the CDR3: TGTGCCAGCAGCAGACATCTCCTAGGGGACGAGCAGTACTTC.